This TCR beta chain stems from a study of read filtering for tumor transcriptome and immune sequencing. On the study more broadly: After DNase treatment, RNA was made into whole-transcriptome libraries. IR-seq gave about 4 to 10.27 million TCR reads per sample; RNA-seq gave roughly 75 to 1,400.

This clonotype was detected many times. Its antigen is undetermined. Study-wide results and limits: About 81.9% of IR-seq clonotypes had a single read, yet these held about 3.5% of reads. RNA-seq captured clonotypes less deeply and reliably than IR-seq.

The CDR3 spans 12 residues. Per the germline V gene, CDR1 is SQVTM and CDR2 is ANQGSEA. The ends were cut back, 4 bases at V and 6 bases at J, with 13 bases in the middle. This library used roughly 400 ng RNA and molecular barcoded adaptors spanning alpha/delta and beta/gamma chains. TCRdb independently ran MiXCR on the reads; one entry per CDR3 protein. This sample has about 58,000 distinct CDR3 sequences, with 10% to 15% found just once. The receptor's source is a donor aged 40 or older with multiple myeloma. Material for sequencing was a population of CD138-negative cells sorted from bone marrow. The chain combines TRBV29-1 with TRBJ2-7; a weak D match, TRBD2 (6 bases). This CDR3 reads CSVVEFGGEQYF. CDR3 sequence (DNA): TGCAGCGTTGTCGAGTTCGGGGGCGAGCAGTACTTC.